Below, 21 T cell receptor beta chains from the same sample are listed, as sequenced in a study of shared clonotypes between healthy human individuals. Assay used: immunoSEQ multiplex PCR; TCRdb lists only in-frame clones, some missing. This sample carries about 2 million clones, approximately 95% of them seen once, and the ten largest clones take 1.2%. CD8 cells classed as naive were CD45RO-negative and positively selected for CCR7, excluding terminally differentiated effector memory CD45RA+ cells. The specimen sequenced was naive CD8+ T cells sorted from blood. The receptor source for this set is a young man in good health.

The chain couples TRBV5-6 to TRBJ1-1; D ambiguous. Germline V lookup: CDR1 SGHDT, CDR2 YYEEEE. Between the trimmed V and J ends, which lost 0 bases and 2 bases, there was a span of 11 bases. This CDR3 has 15 residues. CDR3 amino acids: CASSLVPSPNTEAFF. The CDR3 DNA sequence: TGTGCCAGCAGCTTGGTTCCGAGTCCTAACACTGAAGCTTTCTTT.

A word on this clone: This sample also contains other DNA sequences that code for the same CDR3. The V call is TRBV27, the J call TRBJ2-7; 9 bases match TRBD2. In germline, CDR1 is MNHEY, CDR2 SMNVEV (reference sequence). Trimming took 3 bases from V and 2 from J; bases not matched to a gene: 2. The CDR3 runs 14 residues. The DNA for the CDR3 is TGTGCCAGCAGTTTTAGCGGGGGAACCTACGAGCAGTACTTC. Its protein is CASSFSGGTYEQYF.

The CDR3 protein is CASSESRLSSGANVLTF. The DNA of the CDR3 is TGCGCCAGCAGTGAGTCGAGGCTTAGCTCTGGGGCCAACGTCCTGACTTTC. The chain is built from TRBV10-1 and TRBJ2-6; D uncertain. Per the germline V gene, CDR1 is WNHNN and CDR2 is SYGVQD (reference sequence). The CDR3 is 17 residues long. The V gene lost 0 bases and the J gene lost 0 bases, with 9 bases spanning the gap.

The chain employs TRBV28 and TRBJ1-5; TRBD1 might be the D (6 bases). Germline CDR1 MDHEN, CDR2 SYDVKM. This CDR3 is built from 18 residues. The V and J ends lost 2 bases and 0 bases respectively, with 17 bases between them. The CDR3 is CASSLMRSGDYSNQPQHF. In nucleotides, the CDR3 is TGTGCCAGCAGTTTAATGAGGTCAGGGGACTATAGCAATCAGCCCCAGCATTTT. Filled out from reference TRBV28 and TRBJ1-5, the complete variable domain reads DVKVTQSSRYLVKRTGEKVFLECVQDMDHENMFWYRQDPGLGLRLIYFSYDVKMKEKGDIPEGYSVSREKKERFSLILESASTNQTSMYLCASSLMRSGDYSNQPQHFGDGTRLSIL.

The chain recombines TRBV27 with TRBJ2-7; 11 bases line up with TRBD2. J was trimmed by 3 bases and V by 5 bases; bases with no gene match: 6. Germline V gene lookup returns CDR1 MNHEY and CDR2 SMNVEV (reference sequence). The CDR3 has 15 amino acids. CDR3 protein: CASSPLAGALYEQYF. The CDR3 bases are TGTGCCAGCAGTCCACTAGCGGGAGCGCTCTACGAGCAGTACTTC.

The V call is TRBV5-5, the J call TRBJ2-2; D remains ambiguous. The germline V and J ends were trimmed by 6 bases and 6 bases, with 12 bases remaining between them. This CDR3 has 13 amino acids. Germline values: CDR1 SGHKS, CDR2 YYEKEE (reference sequence). CDR3 sequence reads: CASNLIASGELFF. The DNA of the CDR3 is TGTGCCAGCAACCTCATAGCCTCCGGGGAGCTGTTTTTT.

The rearrangement uses TRBV4-3 and TRBJ2-3, with 9 bases identical to TRBD2. This CDR3 has 16 amino acids. Germline lookup yields CDR1 LGHNA and CDR2 YSLEER. V trimming: 0 bases; J trimming: 2 bases; junction bases outside the gene matches: 3. CDR3 region: CASSQESSGNTDTQYF. The DNA for the CDR3 is TGCGCCAGCAGCCAAGAGTCTAGCGGGAACACAGATACGCAGTATTTT.

This chain uses TRBV19 with TRBJ2-7; D remains ambiguous. CDR1 is LNHDA, CDR2 SQIVND, per germline (reference sequence). Trimming cost V 3 bases and J 0 bases, with 6 bases left between them. The CDR3 has 13 residues. CDR3 nucleotide sequence: TGTGCCAGTAGTATGAAGATCTCCTACGAGCAGTACTTC. This codes for CASSMKISYEQYF.

V is TRBV27 and J is TRBJ2-7, with 10 bases matching TRBD1. The CDR3 is 14 amino acids. Trimming at V came to 5 bases and at J to 7 bases, leaving 8 bases not matched to a gene. CDR1 MNHEY and CDR2 SMNVEV come from the germline V gene (reference sequence). The CDR3 sequence: CASSRGQGVGEQYF. Here the CDR3 DNA reads TGTGCCAGCAGTCGAGGACAGGGGGTCGGTGAGCAGTACTTC.

The rearrangement links TRBV27 to TRBJ1-2, with 7 bases identical to TRBD1. Germline CDR1 reads MNHEY; CDR2 reads SMNVEV (reference sequence). The CDR3 extends over 17 amino acids. V lost 1 base, J lost 6 bases, and 14 bases stayed unmatched. The CDR3 protein is CASSLFVSDRRPHGYTF. As DNA, the CDR3 is TGTGCCAGCAGTTTATTCGTTTCGGACAGGCGCCCTCATGGCTACACCTTC.

The chain couples TRBV6-1 to TRBJ1-4, with a weak D call TRBD1 (6 bases). The V gene lost 11 bases and the J gene lost 3 bases, with 19 bases spanning the gap. Per the germline V gene, CDR1 is MNHNS and CDR2 is SASEGT. The CDR3 covers 15 residues. The CDR3 DNA reads as TGTGCCGTTGCACCTATGGGGGCGGCTAATGAAAAACTGTTTTTT. Its translation: CAVAPMGAANEKLFF.

The table lists this clone with a count of one. The CDR3 sequence: CASSQETSGWGEQFF. CDR3 DNA sequence: TGTGCCAGCAGCCAGGAGACTAGCGGGTGGGGAGAGCAGTTCTTC. The chain couples TRBV7-9 to TRBJ2-1; 10 nucleotides align to TRBD2. V lost 5 bases and J lost 10; bases outside the gene matches: 11. Germline CDR1 is SEHNR and CDR2 is FQNEAQ (reference sequence). This CDR3 spans 15 amino acids.

This clone was picked up a small number of times. Other DNA sequences within the sample encode an identical CDR3. The CDR3 protein is CASSLTGSSYEQYF. DNA for the CDR3: TGTGCCAGCAGTTTGACAGGGAGCTCCTACGAGCAGTACTTC. The chain employs TRBV27 and TRBJ2-7; the match to TRBD1 covers 7 bases. CDR1 and CDR2 (germline): MNHEY, SMNVEV (reference sequence). The CDR3 extends over 14 amino acids. V shed 3 bases, J shed 0 bases, and the junction held 2 bases outside the gene matches.

V and J are TRBV5-1 and TRBJ2-3; D is undetermined. Germline-derived CDR1 and CDR2 are SGHRS and YFSETQ. The CDR3 runs 13 residues. Trimming removed 1 base from V and 4 bases from J, with 7 bases in between. The CDR3 protein is CASSLYGPDTQYF. The DNA of the CDR3 is TGCGCCAGCAGCTTGTACGGCCCAGATACGCAGTATTTT. The full variable domain, with the rest looked up from reference TRBV5-1 and TRBJ2-3, is KAGVTQTPRYLIKTRGQQVTLSCSPISGHRSVSWYQQTPGQGLQFLFEYFSETQRNKGNFPGRFSGRQFSNSRSEMNVSTLELGDSALYLCASSLYGPDTQYFGPGTRLTVL.

The genes are TRBV6-5 and TRBJ2-7, with D possibly TRBD1 on 6 matching bases. Trimming shortened V by 5 bases and J by 7 bases, and 9 bases separated the two germline ends. Germline V lookup: CDR1 MNHEY, CDR2 SVGAGI. CDR3 length equals 11 residues. CDR3 loop: CASSGGREQYF. In DNA form, the CDR3 reads TGTGCCAGCAGTGGGGGCAGGGAGCAGTACTTC.

The chain couples TRBV10-1 to TRBJ2-7; D is perhaps TRBD1 or TRBD2 (5 bases each). CDR1 is WNHNN and CDR2 is SYGVQD in the germline V gene (reference sequence). The CDR3 loop spans 15 amino acids. V shed 0 bases and J shed 2 bases, with 11 bases lying between them. The CDR3, as DNA: TGCGCCAGCAGTGAGTCGAGGGGCCCAACCTACGAGCAGTACTTC. The encoded protein is CASSESRGPTYEQYF.

The chain links TRBV5-3 to TRBJ2-7; TRBD2 matches at 10 bases. TRBV5-3 is placed among ORFs of uncertain function. CDR3 length: 19 residues. V shed 0 bases, J shed 2 bases, and the junction held 14 bases outside the gene matches. CDR3 loop: CARSLAEREGPCPPYEQYF. CDR3 bases: TGTGCCAGAAGCTTGGCGGAGCGGGAGGGCCCCTGCCCTCCCTACGAGCAGTACTTC.

V and J are TRBV27 and TRBJ2-7; D gene unclear. V lost 0 bases and J lost 5, with 8 bases in between. Germline lookup yields CDR1 MNHEY and CDR2 SMNVEV (reference sequence). The CDR3 is 13 residues long. CDR3 sequence (DNA): TGTGCCAGCAGTTTATCCCCTTTAAACGAGCAGTACTTC. This sequence encodes CASSLSPLNEQYF.

The V gene is TRBV6-5, the J gene TRBJ2-7; 11 positions match TRBD2. With 5 bases clipped from V and 5 bases from J, the junction kept 5 bases outside the gene matches. The CDR3 has 14 amino acids. CDR1 MNHEY and CDR2 SVGAGI come from the germline V gene. The CDR3 DNA sequence: TGTGCCAGCAGTCCCTTAGCGGGAGGGAACGAGCAGTACTTC. Translated: CASSPLAGGNEQYF.

This clone was seen only once. The sample carries other DNA sequences with the same CDR3. J is TRBJ2-3 and V is TRBV7-9; D is perhaps TRBD2 (5 bases). This CDR3 is 14 amino acids long. Trimming shortened V by 6 bases and J by 0 bases, and 10 bases separated the two germline ends. Germline V lookup: CDR1 SEHNR, CDR2 FQNEAQ (reference sequence). The CDR3 bases are TGTGCCAGCAGTCTAGCCCATAGCACAGATACGCAGTATTTT. This encodes CASSLAHSTDTQYF.

A remark on this clone: Other DNA sequences of this sample code for an identical CDR3. CDR3 residues: CASSQDPSGPYNEQFF. CDR3 sequence (DNA): TGCGCCAGCAGCCAAGACCCTAGCGGACCCTACAATGAGCAGTTCTTC. This chain uses TRBV4-3 with TRBJ2-1; 7 bases fit TRBD2. This CDR3 spans 16 amino acids. The V segment lost 0 bases and the J segment 2 bases; nucleotides outside the gene matches: 4. Germline V CDR1 and CDR2: LGHNA, YSLEER.